The entry below describes one T cell receptor beta chain. The antigen is not known. The CDR3 spans 14 residues. V lost 2 bases and J lost 4, with 13 bases in between. Germline CDR1 is SQVTM and CDR2 is ANQGSEA. These donors counted as nominally healthy when sampled, but unrecorded immune exposures were likely. The data derive from a study of cytomegalovirus exposure and HLA in healthy donors. Study outcomes and limitations: Later analysis identified several of the most significant clusters that appeared linked to common viral pathogens.

PCR used 60 Vbeta primers and 13 Jbeta primers. The table came from immunoSEQ multiplex PCR; TCRdb's copy has only in-frame clones and leaves some out. The table shows 75,000 to 80,000 clones, with 60% to 85% occurring only once. This receptor was obtained from a man aged 40-49 years in good health and CMV-seronegative. V and J are TRBV29-1 and TRBJ2-3, with D perhaps matching TRBD1 (5 bases). The material sequenced was PBMCs. In DNA form, the CDR3 reads TGCAGCGTTGAAATGTGGACACAACCAGATACGCAGTATTTT. Translated, it gives CSVEMWTQPDTQYF.